These T cell receptor beta chains were read from a single sample in a study of blood T cell repertoires in COVID-19. Only in-frame clones appear in the TCRdb table, and some are missing; sequencing was by immunoSEQ multiplex PCR. The sample holds about 140,000 clones; around 72% are singletons and the top ten take around 1.8%. The specimen sequenced was peripheral blood. All receptors come from a woman in her sixties with acute or convalescent COVID-19. The CDR3 runs from the conserved cysteine through the conserved F or W. Fields, in order: D gene, V gene, J gene, clone size, CDR3 DNA, CDR3 protein. The D gene is left open where the match is weak. Not every row has a clone size; where given, it reads once, few, many or a size class.

d_call: TRBD2; v_call: TRBV7-2; j_call: TRBJ2-2; clone_size: NA; cdr3_nt: TGTGCCAGCAGCTTATTCGGGGCTAGCGGGAGAAACACCGGGGAGCTGTTTTTT; cdr3_aa: CASSLFGASGRNTGELFF
d_call: TRBD1; v_call: TRBV27; j_call: TRBJ1-5; clone_size: once; cdr3_nt: TGTGCCAGCAGTCCCAGGGACAGGAGCAATCAGCCCCAGCATTTT; cdr3_aa: CASSPRDRSNQPQHF
d_call: NA; v_call: TRBV30; j_call: TRBJ2-5; clone_size: NA; cdr3_nt: TGTGCCTGGGGACCGCGGGAGACCCAGTACTTC; cdr3_aa: CAWGPRETQYF
d_call: NA; v_call: TRBV20-1; j_call: TRBJ1-6; clone_size: few; cdr3_nt: TGCAGTGCCAGCCGTCGGGGAGCCCTCCACTTT; cdr3_aa: CSASRRGALHF
d_call: NA; v_call: TRBV6-5; j_call: TRBJ1-5; clone_size: NA; cdr3_nt: TGTGCCAGCAGCTTTCAGGGATATAGCAATCAGCCCCAGCATTTT; cdr3_aa: CASSFQGYSNQPQHF
d_call: NA; v_call: TRBV7-9; j_call: TRBJ1-2; clone_size: once; cdr3_nt: TGTGCCAGCAGTACTACCAGGGGATCAACTGGCTACACCTTC; cdr3_aa: CASSTTRGSTGYTF
d_call: TRBD1; v_call: TRBV5-1; j_call: TRBJ1-1; clone_size: once; cdr3_nt: TGCGCCAGCAGCGCCTGGACAGGGCTGGACACTGAAGCTTTCTTT; cdr3_aa: CASSAWTGLDTEAFF
d_call: TRBD2; v_call: TRBV27; j_call: TRBJ2-1; clone_size: NA; cdr3_nt: TGTGCCAGCAGTTCTTGGCCCTGGCCTAGCGGTAATAATGAGCAGTTCTTC; cdr3_aa: CASSSWPWPSGNNEQFF
d_call: NA; v_call: TRBV3-1/TRBV3-2; j_call: TRBJ2-3; clone_size: NA; cdr3_nt: TGTGCCAGCAGCCAACGGCAGGCCCGCTCTTTT; cdr3_aa: CASSQRQARSF
d_call: NA; v_call: TRBV6-6; j_call: TRBJ2-1; clone_size: NA; cdr3_nt: TGTGCCAGCAGTTACTCCTGGGACTTAATCTTC; cdr3_aa: CASSYSWDLIF
d_call: TRBD1; v_call: TRBV18; j_call: TRBJ1-5; clone_size: NA; cdr3_nt: TGTGCCAGCTCGCGACAGGGTGGGAATCAGCCCCAGCATTTT; cdr3_aa: CASSRQGGNQPQHF
d_call: TRBD1; v_call: TRBV7-9; j_call: TRBJ2-7; clone_size: NA; cdr3_nt: TGTGCCAGCAGCCGCAACCGGGACAGCCCCAACTACGAGCAGTACTTC; cdr3_aa: CASSRNRDSPNYEQYF
d_call: NA; v_call: TRBV5-4; j_call: TRBJ1-5; clone_size: once; cdr3_nt: TGTGCCAGCAGCCAGGACAGAAGCAATCAGCCCCAGCATTTT; cdr3_aa: CASSQDRSNQPQHF
d_call: TRBD2; v_call: TRBV7-9; j_call: TRBJ2-7; clone_size: NA; cdr3_nt: TGTGCCAGCAGCGAGGGGGGACTAGCGTTTAAGCAGTACTTC; cdr3_aa: CASSEGGLAFKQYF
d_call: TRBD2; v_call: TRBV30; j_call: TRBJ2-2; clone_size: few; cdr3_nt: TGTGCCTCCCAGGGAGGGAGGGTCAACACCGGGGAGCTGTTTTTT; cdr3_aa: CASQGGRVNTGELFF
d_call: NA; v_call: TRBV14; j_call: TRBJ2-6; clone_size: once; cdr3_nt: TGTGCCAGCAGCCAAGGAGGCGTTCACTCTGGGGCCAACGTCCTGACTTTC; cdr3_aa: CASSQGGVHSGANVLTF
d_call: NA; v_call: TRBV28; j_call: TRBJ1-2; clone_size: NA; cdr3_nt: TGTGCCAGCAGTCAGGCAAAAGGCTACACCTTC; cdr3_aa: CASSQAKGYTF
d_call: NA; v_call: TRBV12-3/TRBV12-4; j_call: TRBJ2-1; clone_size: few; cdr3_nt: TGTGCCAGCACCCAAGCAGGGTACAATGAGCAGTTCTTC; cdr3_aa: CASTQAGYNEQFF
d_call: NA; v_call: TRBV28; j_call: TRBJ2-2; clone_size: NA; cdr3_nt: TGTGCCGCCGGACCTGGGACAAAGGGGGAGCTGTTTTTT; cdr3_aa: CAAGPGTKGELFF
d_call: TRBD1; v_call: TRBV10-3; j_call: TRBJ1-1; clone_size: NA; cdr3_nt: TGTGCCATCAGTGAAACAGGGGTGGCGAGAACTGAAGCTTTCTTT; cdr3_aa: CAISETGVARTEAFF
d_call: NA; v_call: TRBV5-4; j_call: TRBJ2-7; clone_size: NA; cdr3_nt: TGTGCCAGCAGCTTGGCTAGTTTCCCCTACGAGCAGTACTTC; cdr3_aa: CASSLASFPYEQYF
d_call: TRBD1; v_call: TRBV11-2; j_call: TRBJ2-7; clone_size: NA; cdr3_nt: TGTGCCAGCAGCACCAACAGGGGCGGGTACGAGCAGTACTTC; cdr3_aa: CASSTNRGGYEQYF
d_call: NA; v_call: TRBV11-2; j_call: TRBJ1-2; clone_size: few; cdr3_nt: TGTGCCAGCAGCAATGGACAGCAGGGATGCACCTTC; cdr3_aa: CASSNGQQGCTF
d_call: NA; v_call: TRBV19; j_call: TRBJ2-3; clone_size: few; cdr3_nt: TGTGCCAGTAGTATCGGCCTAGCATACACAGATACGCAGTATTTT; cdr3_aa: CASSIGLAYTDTQYF
d_call: TRBD2; v_call: TRBV5-1; j_call: TRBJ2-1; clone_size: NA; cdr3_nt: TGCGCCAGCAGCTTGGCCGTAATAGCGGGAGGGGTATTTTCCTACAATGAGCAGTTCTTC; cdr3_aa: CASSLAVIAGGVFSYNEQFF
d_call: NA; v_call: TRBV4-1; j_call: TRBJ2-7; clone_size: NA; cdr3_nt: TGCGCCAGCAGCCAAGGAAGAGCCTCTAGGTACGAGCAGTACTTC; cdr3_aa: CASSQGRASRYEQYF
d_call: NA; v_call: TRBV28; j_call: TRBJ1-1; clone_size: NA; cdr3_nt: TGTGCCAGCATCCTCGGGGGTAACACTGAAGCTTTCTTT; cdr3_aa: CASILGGNTEAFF
d_call: NA; v_call: TRBV5-8; j_call: TRBJ2-7; clone_size: NA; cdr3_nt: TGTGCCAGCAGCTTTGCCCTAGTCTCGCAGTACTTC; cdr3_aa: CASSFALVSQYF
d_call: TRBD1; v_call: TRBV29-1; j_call: TRBJ2-1; clone_size: NA; cdr3_nt: TGCAGCGTTGGGGAGACAGGGAGCAATGAGCAGTTCTTC; cdr3_aa: CSVGETGSNEQFF
d_call: NA; v_call: TRBV5-1; j_call: TRBJ1-1; clone_size: NA; cdr3_nt: TGCGCCAGCAGCTCGAAAGCCCGGGCCACGGACTTGAACACTGAAGCTTTCTTT; cdr3_aa: CASSSKARATDLNTEAFF
d_call: NA; v_call: TRBV27; j_call: TRBJ1-2; clone_size: large; cdr3_nt: TGTGCCAGCAGTTTACAGGGTGGGAACTATGGCTACACCTTC; cdr3_aa: CASSLQGGNYGYTF
d_call: TRBD1; v_call: TRBV6-1; j_call: TRBJ2-5; clone_size: NA; cdr3_nt: TGTGCCAGCAGTGGCTGGCCGGGACAGGGCCAAGAGACCCAGTACTTC; cdr3_aa: CASSGWPGQGQETQYF
d_call: TRBD1; v_call: TRBV6-5; j_call: TRBJ2-1; clone_size: NA; cdr3_nt: TGTGCCAGCAGAGGACAGGGTTTCTTTAGTGAGCAGTTCTTC; cdr3_aa: CASRGQGFFSEQFF
d_call: NA; v_call: TRBV9; j_call: TRBJ2-1; clone_size: NA; cdr3_nt: TGTGCCAGCAGCGTAAGTACGAGCGGGCCGTCCCCCTCGAGCTCCTACAATGAGCAGTTCTTC; cdr3_aa: CASSVSTSGPSPSSSYNEQFF
d_call: TRBD1; v_call: TRBV2; j_call: TRBJ2-7; clone_size: few; cdr3_nt: TGTGCCAGCACCGGGACAGGCTCCTACGAGCAGTACTTC; cdr3_aa: CASTGTGSYEQYF
d_call: TRBD1; v_call: TRBV7-9; j_call: TRBJ2-6; clone_size: few; cdr3_nt: TGTGCCAGCAGCAGACAGGGTGCAGGGGCCAACGTCCTGACTTTC; cdr3_aa: CASSRQGAGANVLTF
d_call: NA; v_call: TRBV4-2; j_call: TRBJ1-1; clone_size: NA; cdr3_nt: TGTGCCAGCAGCCAAGATCCACGGGGAGGTAACACTGAAGCTTTCTTT; cdr3_aa: CASSQDPRGGNTEAFF
d_call: NA; v_call: TRBV5-6; j_call: TRBJ1-5; clone_size: NA; cdr3_nt: TGTGCCAGCAGTTTGGCAGGGTCCGATCAGCCCCAGCATTTT; cdr3_aa: CASSLAGSDQPQHF
d_call: TRBD2; v_call: TRBV4-1; j_call: TRBJ2-7; clone_size: few; cdr3_nt: TGCGCCAGCAGCCAAGTAGCGGGAGTTTCAGGGGCCTACGAGCAGTACTTC; cdr3_aa: CASSQVAGVSGAYEQYF
d_call: TRBD1; v_call: TRBV28; j_call: TRBJ2-5; clone_size: NA; cdr3_nt: TGTGGCTCGACAGGGTACCAAGAGACCCAGTACTTC; cdr3_aa: CGSTGYQETQYF
d_call: TRBD2; v_call: TRBV6-1; j_call: TRBJ2-2; clone_size: once; cdr3_nt: TGTGCCAGCAGTGTTAGGACTAGCGGAAACACCGGGGAGCTGTTTTTT; cdr3_aa: CASSVRTSGNTGELFF